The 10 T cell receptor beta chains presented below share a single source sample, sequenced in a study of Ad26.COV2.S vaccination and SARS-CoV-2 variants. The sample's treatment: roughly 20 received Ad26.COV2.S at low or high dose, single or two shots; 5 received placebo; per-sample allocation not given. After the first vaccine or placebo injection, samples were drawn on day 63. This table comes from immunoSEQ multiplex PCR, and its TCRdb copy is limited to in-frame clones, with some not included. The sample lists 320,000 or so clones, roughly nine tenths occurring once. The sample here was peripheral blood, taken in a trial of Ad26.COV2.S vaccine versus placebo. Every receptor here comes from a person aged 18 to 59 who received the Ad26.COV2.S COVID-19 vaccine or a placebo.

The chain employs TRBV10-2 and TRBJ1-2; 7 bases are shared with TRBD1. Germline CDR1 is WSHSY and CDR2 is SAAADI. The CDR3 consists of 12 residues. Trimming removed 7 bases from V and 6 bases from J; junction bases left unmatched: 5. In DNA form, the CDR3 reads TGCGCCAGCAACCCAGGGGGGCATGGCTACACCTTC. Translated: CASNPGGHGYTF.

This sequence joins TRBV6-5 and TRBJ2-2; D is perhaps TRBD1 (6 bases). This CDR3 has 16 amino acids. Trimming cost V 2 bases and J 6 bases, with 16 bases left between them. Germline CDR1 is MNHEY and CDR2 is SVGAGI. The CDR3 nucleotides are TGTGCCAGCAGTTACGACAGGTCGGCCGTCCCCGGGGAGCTGTTTTTT. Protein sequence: CASSYDRSAVPGELFF.

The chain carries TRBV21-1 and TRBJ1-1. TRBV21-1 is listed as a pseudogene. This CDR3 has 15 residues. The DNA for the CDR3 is TGTGCCAGCAGCAAAGAGGTACGGGAGAACACTGAAGCTTTCTTT. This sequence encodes CASSKEVRENTEAFF.

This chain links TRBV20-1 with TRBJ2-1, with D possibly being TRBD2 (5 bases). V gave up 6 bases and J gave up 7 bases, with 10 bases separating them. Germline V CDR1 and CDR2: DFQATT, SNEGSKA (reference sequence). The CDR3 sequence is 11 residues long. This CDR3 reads CSAGMGNEQFF. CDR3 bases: TGCAGTGCCGGGATGGGGAATGAGCAGTTCTTC.

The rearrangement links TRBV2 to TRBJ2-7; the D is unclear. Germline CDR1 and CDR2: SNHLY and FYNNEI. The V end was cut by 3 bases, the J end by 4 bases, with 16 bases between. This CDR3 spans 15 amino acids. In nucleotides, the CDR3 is TGTGCCAGCAGTGACGAGGTACGCTTGGAATACGAGCAGTACTTC. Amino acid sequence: CASSDEVRLEYEQYF.

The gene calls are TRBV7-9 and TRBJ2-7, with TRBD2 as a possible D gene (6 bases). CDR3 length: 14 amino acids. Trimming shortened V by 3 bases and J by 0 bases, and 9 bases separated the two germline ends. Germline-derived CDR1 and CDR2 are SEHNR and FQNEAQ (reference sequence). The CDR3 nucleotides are TGTGCCAGCAGCTTTGAGCGGGTCTCCTACGAGCAGTACTTC. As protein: CASSFERVSYEQYF.

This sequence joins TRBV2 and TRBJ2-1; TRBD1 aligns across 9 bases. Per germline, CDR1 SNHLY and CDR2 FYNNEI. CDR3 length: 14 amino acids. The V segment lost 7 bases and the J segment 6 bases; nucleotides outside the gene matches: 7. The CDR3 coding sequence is TGTGCCAGCACTCGACAGGGGGGAGGCAATGAGCAGTTCTTC. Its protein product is CASTRQGGGNEQFF.

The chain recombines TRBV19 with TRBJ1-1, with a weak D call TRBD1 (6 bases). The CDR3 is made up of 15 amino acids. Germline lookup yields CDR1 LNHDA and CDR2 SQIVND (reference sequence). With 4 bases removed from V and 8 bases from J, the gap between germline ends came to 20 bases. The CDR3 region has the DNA TGTGCCAGTAGTACGGGAGGGGTTACAGGGCCCGAAGCTTTCTTT. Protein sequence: CASSTGGVTGPEAFF.

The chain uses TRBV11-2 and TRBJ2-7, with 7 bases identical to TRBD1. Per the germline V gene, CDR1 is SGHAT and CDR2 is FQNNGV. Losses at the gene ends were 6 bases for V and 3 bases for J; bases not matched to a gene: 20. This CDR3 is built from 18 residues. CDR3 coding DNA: TGTGCCAGCAGTGATATTACGAGGTCCGGGACAGAGAACTACGAGCAGTACGTC. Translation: CASSDITRSGTENYEQYV.

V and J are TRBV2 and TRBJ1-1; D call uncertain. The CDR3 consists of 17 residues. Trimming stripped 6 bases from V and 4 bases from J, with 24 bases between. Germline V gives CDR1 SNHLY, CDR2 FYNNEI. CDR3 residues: CASRWRVSELPGTEAFF. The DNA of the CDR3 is TGTGCCAGCAGATGGAGGGTCAGCGAATTACCAGGCACTGAAGCTTTCTTT.